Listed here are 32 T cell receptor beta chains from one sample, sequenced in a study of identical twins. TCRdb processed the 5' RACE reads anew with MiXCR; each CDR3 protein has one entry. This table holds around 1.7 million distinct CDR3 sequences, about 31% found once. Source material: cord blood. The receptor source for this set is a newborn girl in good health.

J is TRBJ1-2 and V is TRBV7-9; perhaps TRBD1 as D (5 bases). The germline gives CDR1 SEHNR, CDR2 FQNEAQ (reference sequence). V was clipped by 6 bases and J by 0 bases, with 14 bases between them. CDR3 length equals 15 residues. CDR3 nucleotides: TGTGCCAGCAGGCCACCCTGGGGGACTAACTATGGCTACACCTTC. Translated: CASRPPWGTNYGYTF.

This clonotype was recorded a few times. CDR3 sequence (DNA): TGTGCCAGCAGCTTAGTGAAATTAGGGGCATATGGCTACACCTTC. Its protein product is CASSLVKLGAYGYTF. The gene calls are TRBV7-2 and TRBJ1-2; the D gene is possibly TRBD1 (5 bases). The CDR3 contains 15 residues. Germline CDR1 is SGHTA and CDR2 is FQGNSA. V gave up 1 base and J gave up 5 bases, with 14 bases separating them.

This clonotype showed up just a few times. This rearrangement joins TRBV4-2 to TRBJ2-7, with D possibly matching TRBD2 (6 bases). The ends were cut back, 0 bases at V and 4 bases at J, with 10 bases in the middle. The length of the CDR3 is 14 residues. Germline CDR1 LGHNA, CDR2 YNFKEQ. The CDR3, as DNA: TGTGCCAGCAGCCAAGACGGTAGCGGTTACGAGCAGTACTTC. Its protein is CASSQDGSGYEQYF.

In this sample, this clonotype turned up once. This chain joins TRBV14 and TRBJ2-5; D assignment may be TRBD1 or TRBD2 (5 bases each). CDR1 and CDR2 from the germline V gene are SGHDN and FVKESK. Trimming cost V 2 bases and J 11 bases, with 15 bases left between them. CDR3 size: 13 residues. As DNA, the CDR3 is TGTGCCAGCAGCCAACTCGGGGCCCTTGAGCAGTACTTC. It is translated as CASSQLGALEQYF.

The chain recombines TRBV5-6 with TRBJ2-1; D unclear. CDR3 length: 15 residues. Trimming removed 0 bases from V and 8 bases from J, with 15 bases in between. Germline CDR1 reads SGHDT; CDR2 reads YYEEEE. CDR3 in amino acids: CASSLGPRSWDEQFF. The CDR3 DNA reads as TGTGCCAGCAGCTTGGGTCCTAGAAGTTGGGATGAGCAGTTCTTC. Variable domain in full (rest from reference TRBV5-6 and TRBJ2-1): DAGVTQSPTHLIKTRGQQVTLRCSPKSGHDTVSWYQQALGQGPQFIFQYYEEEERQRGNFPDRFSGHQFPNYSSELNVNALLLGDSALYLCASSLGPRSWDEQFFGPGTRLTVL.

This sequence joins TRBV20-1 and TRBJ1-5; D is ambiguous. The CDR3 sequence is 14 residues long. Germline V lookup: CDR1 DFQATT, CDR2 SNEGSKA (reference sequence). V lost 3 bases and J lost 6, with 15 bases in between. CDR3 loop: CSASWTLSGQPQHF. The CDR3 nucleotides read TGCAGTGCTAGCTGGACTCTCTCAGGTCAGCCCCAGCATTTT.

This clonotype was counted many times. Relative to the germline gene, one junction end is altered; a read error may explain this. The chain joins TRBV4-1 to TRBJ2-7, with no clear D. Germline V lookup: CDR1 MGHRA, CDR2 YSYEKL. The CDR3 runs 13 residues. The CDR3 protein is CASSQDAAYEQYF. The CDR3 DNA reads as TGTGCCAGCAGCCAAGATGCGGCCTACGAGCAGTACTTC.

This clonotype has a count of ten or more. CDR3 residues: CASSLSWGQPQFF. The CDR3 DNA is TGTGCCAGCAGTTTATCCTGGGGGCAGCCGCAGTTCTTC. The chain couples TRBV27 to TRBJ2-1; D possibly corresponds to TRBD1 (6 bases). Germline lookup yields CDR1 MNHEY and CDR2 SMNVEV (reference sequence). This CDR3 is built from 13 residues. Trimming left V 0 bases short and J 12 bases short, with 12 bases between.

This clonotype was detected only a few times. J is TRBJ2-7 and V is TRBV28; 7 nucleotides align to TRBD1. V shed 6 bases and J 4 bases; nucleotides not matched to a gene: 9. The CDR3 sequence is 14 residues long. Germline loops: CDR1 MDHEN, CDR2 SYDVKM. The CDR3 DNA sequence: TGTGCCAGCAGGCCAGGGGGACCCCCTTACGAGCAGTACTTC. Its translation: CASRPGGPPYEQYF.

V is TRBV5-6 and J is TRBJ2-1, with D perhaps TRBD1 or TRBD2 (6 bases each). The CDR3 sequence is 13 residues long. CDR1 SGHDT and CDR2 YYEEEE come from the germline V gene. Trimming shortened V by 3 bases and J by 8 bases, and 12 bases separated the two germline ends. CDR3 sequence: CASSWSGADEQFF. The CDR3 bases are TGTGCCAGCAGCTGGTCGGGGGCCGATGAGCAGTTCTTC. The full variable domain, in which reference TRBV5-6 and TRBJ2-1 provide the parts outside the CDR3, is DAGVTQSPTHLIKTRGQQVTLRCSPKSGHDTVSWYQQALGQGPQFIFQYYEEEERQRGNFPDRFSGHQFPNYSSELNVNALLLGDSALYLCASSWSGADEQFFGPGTRLTVL.

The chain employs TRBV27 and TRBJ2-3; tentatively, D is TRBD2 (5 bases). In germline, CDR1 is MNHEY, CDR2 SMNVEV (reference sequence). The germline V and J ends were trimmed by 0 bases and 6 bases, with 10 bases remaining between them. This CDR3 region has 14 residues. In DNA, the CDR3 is TGTGCCAGCAGTTTATCGTCCACTAGTGATACGCAGTATTTT. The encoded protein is CASSLSSTSDTQYF.

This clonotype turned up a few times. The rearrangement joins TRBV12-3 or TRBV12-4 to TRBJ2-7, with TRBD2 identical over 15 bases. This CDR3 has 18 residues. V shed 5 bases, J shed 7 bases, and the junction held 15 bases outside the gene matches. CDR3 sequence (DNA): TGTGCCAGCAGTACATGGACTAGCGGGGGGGCGCTTGGGAATGAGCAGTACTTC. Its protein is CASSTWTSGGALGNEQYF.

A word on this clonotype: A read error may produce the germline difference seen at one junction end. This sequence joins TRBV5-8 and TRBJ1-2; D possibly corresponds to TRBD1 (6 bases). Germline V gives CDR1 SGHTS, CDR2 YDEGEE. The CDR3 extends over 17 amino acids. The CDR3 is CAGGRLGLTITNYGHTF. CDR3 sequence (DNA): TGTGCCGGGGGCCGACTTGGCCTCACCATTACTAACTATGGCCACACCTTC.

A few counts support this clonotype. This CDR3 reads CASSLEASGVSTDTQYF. As DNA, the CDR3 is TGTGCCAGCAGCTTAGAGGCCAGCGGGGTCAGCACAGATACGCAGTATTTT. The chain joins TRBV7-6 to TRBJ2-3; 7 positions agree with TRBD2. The CDR3 runs 17 residues. After removal of 1 base from V and 0 bases from J, the junction contained 7 bases not matched to a gene. The germline gives CDR1 SGHVS, CDR2 FNYEAQ. The variable domain in full, with the rest retrieved from reference TRBV7-6 and TRBJ2-3, is GAGVSQSPRYKVTKRGQDVALRCDPISGHVSLYWYRQALGQGPEFLTYFNYEAQQDKSGLPNDRFSAERPEGSISTLTIQRTEQRDSAMYRCASSLEASGVSTDTQYFGPGTRLTVL.

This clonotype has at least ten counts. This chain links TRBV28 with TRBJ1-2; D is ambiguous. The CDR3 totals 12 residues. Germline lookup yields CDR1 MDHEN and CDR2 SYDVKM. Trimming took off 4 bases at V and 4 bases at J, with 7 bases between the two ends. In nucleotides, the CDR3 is TGTGCCAGCAGTTGGGGATTCTATGGCTACACCTTC. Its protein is CASSWGFYGYTF.

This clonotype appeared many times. CDR3 bases: TGTGCCAGCATCTCCGGGACTAGCGTCCACGAGCAGTACTTC. It specifies CASISGTSVHEQYF. The chain employs TRBV6-2 or TRBV6-3 and TRBJ2-7, with 10 bases identical to TRBD2. CDR1 is MNHEY and CDR2 is SVGEGT in the germline V gene. CDR3 size: 14 residues. After removal of 7 bases from V and 5 bases from J, the junction contained 8 bases not matched to a gene.

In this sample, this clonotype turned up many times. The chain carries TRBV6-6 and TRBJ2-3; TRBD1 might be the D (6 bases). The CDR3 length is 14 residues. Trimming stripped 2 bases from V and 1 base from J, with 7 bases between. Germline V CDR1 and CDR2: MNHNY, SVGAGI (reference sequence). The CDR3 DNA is TGTGCCAGCAGTTACGGGGGCGGCACAGATACGCAGTATTTT. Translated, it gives CASSYGGGTDTQYF.

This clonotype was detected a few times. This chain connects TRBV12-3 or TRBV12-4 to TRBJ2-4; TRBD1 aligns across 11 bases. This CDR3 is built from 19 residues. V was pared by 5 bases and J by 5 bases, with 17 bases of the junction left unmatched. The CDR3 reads CASSPRTGGVPVLENIQYF. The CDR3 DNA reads TGTGCCAGCAGTCCCAGGACAGGGGGCGTGCCAGTTCTCGAAAACATTCAGTACTTC.

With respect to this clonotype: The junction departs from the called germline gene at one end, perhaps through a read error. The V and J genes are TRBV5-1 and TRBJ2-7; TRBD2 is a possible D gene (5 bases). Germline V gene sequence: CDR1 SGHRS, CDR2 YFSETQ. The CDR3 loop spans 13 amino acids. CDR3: CASGLSSYNEQYF. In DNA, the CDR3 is TGTGCCAGCGGACTCAGCTCCTACAATGAGCAGTACTTC.

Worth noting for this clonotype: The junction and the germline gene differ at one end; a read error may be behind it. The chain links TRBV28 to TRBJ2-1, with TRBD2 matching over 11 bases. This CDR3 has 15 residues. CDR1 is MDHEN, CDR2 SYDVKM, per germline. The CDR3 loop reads CAGSLYSGRANEQFF. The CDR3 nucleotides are TGTGCCGGCAGTTTATATAGCGGGAGGGCCAATGAGCAGTTCTTC.

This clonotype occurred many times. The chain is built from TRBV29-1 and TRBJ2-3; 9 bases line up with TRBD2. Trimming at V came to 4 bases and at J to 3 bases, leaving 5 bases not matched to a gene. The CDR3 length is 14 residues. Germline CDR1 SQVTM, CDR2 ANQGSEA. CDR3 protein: CSVAVAGVTDTQYF. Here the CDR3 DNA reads TGCAGCGTTGCAGTAGCGGGAGTAACAGATACGCAGTATTTT.

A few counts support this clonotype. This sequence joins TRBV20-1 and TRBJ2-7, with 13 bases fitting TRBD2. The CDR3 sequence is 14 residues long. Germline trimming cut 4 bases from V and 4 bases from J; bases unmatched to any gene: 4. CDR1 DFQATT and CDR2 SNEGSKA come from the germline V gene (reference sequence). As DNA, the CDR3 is TGCAGTGCTATGGGACTAGCGGGATATTACGAGCAGTACTTC. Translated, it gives CSAMGLAGYYEQYF.

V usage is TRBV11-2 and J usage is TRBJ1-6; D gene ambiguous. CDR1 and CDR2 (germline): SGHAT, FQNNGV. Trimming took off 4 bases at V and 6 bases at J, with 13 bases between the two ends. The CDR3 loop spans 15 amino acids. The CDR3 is CASSSPRGGNSPLHF. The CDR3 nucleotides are TGTGCCAGCAGCTCTCCCCGGGGAGGTAATTCACCCCTCCACTTT.

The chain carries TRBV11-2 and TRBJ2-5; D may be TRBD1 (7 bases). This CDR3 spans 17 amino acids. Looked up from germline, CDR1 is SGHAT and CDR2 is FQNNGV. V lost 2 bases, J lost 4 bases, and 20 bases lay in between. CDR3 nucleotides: TGTGCCAGCAGCTTAACAGGGGTACTTGGGGGGCGAGAGACCCAGTACTTC. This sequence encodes CASSLTGVLGGRETQYF.

For the CDR3, the DNA is TGTGCCAGCAGCTTGCTACTAGCGGGAGGGCGTCAAGCCAAAAACATTCAGTACTTC. This encodes CASSLLLAGGRQAKNIQYF. The rearrangement uses TRBV13 and TRBJ2-4; TRBD2 matches 13 bases. The length of the CDR3 is 19 residues. Germline V CDR1 and CDR2: PRHDT, FYEKMQ (reference sequence). V was clipped by 3 bases and J by 0 bases; unmatched bases: 8.

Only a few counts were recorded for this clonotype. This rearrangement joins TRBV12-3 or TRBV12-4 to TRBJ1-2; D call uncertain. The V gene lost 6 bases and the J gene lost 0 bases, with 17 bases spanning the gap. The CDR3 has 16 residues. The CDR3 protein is CASSLRRPSSNYGYTF. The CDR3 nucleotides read TGTGCCAGCAGCCTTCGAAGACCGAGCTCTAACTATGGCTACACCTTC.

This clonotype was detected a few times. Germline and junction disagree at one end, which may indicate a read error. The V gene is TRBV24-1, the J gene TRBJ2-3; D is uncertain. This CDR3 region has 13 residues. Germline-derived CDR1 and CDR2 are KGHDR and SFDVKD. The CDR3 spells CATSDSPTHTQYF. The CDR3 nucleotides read TGTGCCACCAGTGATTCGCCCACACATACGCAGTATTTT.

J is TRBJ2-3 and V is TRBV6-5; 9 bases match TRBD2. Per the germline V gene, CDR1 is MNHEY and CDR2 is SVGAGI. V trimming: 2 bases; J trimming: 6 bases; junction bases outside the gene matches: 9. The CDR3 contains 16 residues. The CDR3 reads CASSYAGGLEGDTQYF. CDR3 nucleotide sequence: TGTGCCAGCAGTTACGCGGGAGGGCTTGAGGGGGATACGCAGTATTTT.

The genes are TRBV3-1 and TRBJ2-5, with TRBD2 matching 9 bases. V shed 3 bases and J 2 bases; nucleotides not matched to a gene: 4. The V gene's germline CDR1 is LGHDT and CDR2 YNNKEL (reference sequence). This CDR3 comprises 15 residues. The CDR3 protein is CASSHLAGRQETQYF. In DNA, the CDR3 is TGTGCCAGCAGCCACCTAGCGGGACGTCAAGAGACCCAGTACTTC.

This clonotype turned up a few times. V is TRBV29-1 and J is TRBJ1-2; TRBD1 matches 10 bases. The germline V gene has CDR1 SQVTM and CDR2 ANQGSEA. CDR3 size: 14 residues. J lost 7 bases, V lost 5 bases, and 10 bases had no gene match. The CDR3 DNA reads TGCAGCGTTAGTCTCCGGGACAGGGGCTCTGGCTACACCTTC. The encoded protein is CSVSLRDRGSGYTF.

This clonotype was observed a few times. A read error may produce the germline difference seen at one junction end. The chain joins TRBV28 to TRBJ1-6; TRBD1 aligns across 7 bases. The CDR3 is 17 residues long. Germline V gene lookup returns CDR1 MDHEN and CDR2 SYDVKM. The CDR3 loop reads CASSSGQEGTYNSPPHF. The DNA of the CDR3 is TGTGCCAGCAGTTCAGGACAGGAAGGGACCTATAATTCACCCCCCCACTTT. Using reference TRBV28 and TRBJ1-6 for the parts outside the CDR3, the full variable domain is DVKVTQSSRYLVKRTGEKVFLECVQDMDHENMFWYRQDPGLGLRLIYFSYDVKMKEKGDIPEGYSVSREKKERFSLILESASTNQTSMYLCASSSGQEGTYNSPPHFGNGTRLTVT.

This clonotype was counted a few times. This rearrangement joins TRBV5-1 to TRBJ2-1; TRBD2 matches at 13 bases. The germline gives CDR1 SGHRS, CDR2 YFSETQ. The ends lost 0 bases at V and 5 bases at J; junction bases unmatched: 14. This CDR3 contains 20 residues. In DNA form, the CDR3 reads TGCGCCAGCAGCTTGGTTCTGGGCACTAGCGGGGGGGCCGTAGACAATGAGCAGTTCTTC. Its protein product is CASSLVLGTSGGAVDNEQFF. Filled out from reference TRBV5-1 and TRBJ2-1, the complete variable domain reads KAGVTQTPRYLIKTRGQQVTLSCSPISGHRSVSWYQQTPGQGLQFLFEYFSETQRNKGNFPGRFSGRQFSNSRSEMNVSTLELGDSALYLCASSLVLGTSGGAVDNEQFFGPGTRLTVL.